This TCR beta chain stems from a study of CD8+CD57+ T cells in acquired aplastic anemia (dated by TCRdb to the late 2010s). General notes on the study: DNA extracted from sorted CD4+ and CD8+ cells had a mean of about 3.2 ug, with a range of 0.2 to 27.4 ug. A CD8+CD57+ expansion meant a frequency higher than the mean frequency seen in healthy subjects.

Patients chosen for sequencing had shown expansion of CD8+CD57+ cells by flow cytometry. Severe acquired aplastic anemia was diagnosed in all patients according to International Study of Aplastic Anemia and Agranulocytosis and Camitta criteria. No patient had received any therapy when blood was sampled. TCR repertoires of sorted CD4+ and CD8+ blood T cells from severe aplastic anemia patients and healthy subjects were deep-sequenced in the study. Patients were enrolled in the USA under clinicaltrials.gov protocols 00001620, 01623167, 00001397, 00071045, 00081523 and 00961064. Ficoll-Paque density gradient centrifugation was used to isolate peripheral blood mononuclear cells. CD4+ and CD8+ T cells were sorted by FACS or magnetic beads before DNA extraction. The paper as a whole reports these results and caveats: Between patients and healthy controls, no significant difference in CD8+ Simpson's diversity was found (P=0.060). Although 25 to 30 CD8+ CDR3 sequences were shared by patients and controls, these sequences appeared highly expressed in patients and within the immunodominant clones of patients.

This clonotype showed up just a few times. Which antigen it targets is not known. Base-call qualities are not available, and no considerably larger clone is one nucleotide away. Genomic DNA served as template for TCR beta VDJ combination and CDR3 sequence profiling. An Illumina HiSeq 2000 was the platform used for TCR repertoire sequencing. Under the source paper's analysis protocol: TRBV/TRBJ rearrangement plots, CDR3 size and DJ length profiles, and Simpson's diversity index were used to evaluate the repertoires. Whichever DNA sequence was most abundant in the deep sequencing data was defined as the immunodominant clone. CDR3 amino acid sequences were screened for sharing across subjects and compared with published repertoires and the VDJdb database. Through fastp at Q25 and MiXCR, TCRdb rebuilt clones from the public reads, retaining in-frame beta chains. For every CDR3 protein sequence, its rows merge into one entry that carries the most common genes and DNA. TCRdb assigned the V and J calls; the authors' analysis was not used. This sample has 150,000 to 200,000 distinct CDR3 sequences in its table, and roughly 45% of those were observed once. The ten largest clonotypes hold about 2.9% of the sample.

Compared with germline, V lacks 3 bases and J lacks 7 bases; bases without a gene match: 3. Per the germline V gene (reference sequence), DFQATT is the CDR1 and SNEGSKA is the CDR2. The CDR3 goes from the cysteine to the phenylalanine over 13 residues. The read is trimmed to its CDR3 DNA, 39 bases read in frame from base 1. The TCR originated in a human donor with aplastic anemia. The chain uses TRBV20-1 and TRBJ2-3, with 11 middle bases fitting TRBD2. The sequencing input was sorted CD4+, CD8+, or CD8+CD57+ T cells (not recorded which) from PBMCs. DNA sequence: TGCAGTGCTAGCAGGACTAGCGGGTATACGCAGTATTTT. Its product reads: CSASRTSGYTQYF.